Included here is one T cell receptor (beta chain) sequence, with context. A read error may account for a junction end that differs from germline. This sample is drawn from a study of Graves' ophthalmopathy and Graves' hyperthyroidism. The CDR3 contains 16 residues. CDR1 is WSHSY, CDR2 SAAADI, per germline. The sequenced template was RNA, covering the TCR beta CDR3 region. The first-round RT-PCR employed HTBI primers together with the Qiagen OneStep RT-PCR kit. A multiplex PCR was then performed as the second round. TCRdb analysed the multiplex PCR reads with MiXCR anew, one entry per CDR3 protein. The sample yields about 1.1 million distinct CDR3 sequences, about 36% seen once.

The source material was peripheral blood or thyroid tissue (not recorded which). The source of this sequence is an adult man with Graves' hyperthyroidism. The chain carries TRBV10-2 and TRBJ1-2, with 11 bases matching TRBD1. The CDR3 DNA reads TGTGCCAGCAGTGGGGACAGGGGGACTTTAGGCTATGGCTACACCTTC. It translates to CASSGDRGTLGYGYTF.